This paragraph reports one TCR beta chain. CDR3 length: 18 residues. CDR1 is SGHTA, CDR2 FQGTGA, per germline. V dropped 0 bases and J dropped 2; count of bases not matched to a gene: 9. Measured with immunoSEQ multiplex PCR; TCRdb has only the in-frame clones, and not every one. The sample has 700,000 to 750,000 clones, around 85% seen once. The sample belongs to a study of shared T cell receptors in the human thymus. This same sample was also part of a study on human thymus T cells. That paper adds: Donor material was obtained from healthy Finnish infants undergoing corrective surgery for congenital heart defects. Resections from corrective heart surgery provided thymus tissue.

V usage is TRBV7-3 and J usage is TRBJ2-1; 8 bases are a match to TRBD1. Sequencing was done on a sample of thymocytes. The origin of this receptor is a girl less than two years old with a congenital heart defect. The CDR3 DNA follows: TGTGCCAGCAGCTTAACTTTTCAGTACAGGGGGGCCTACAATGAGCAGTTCTTC. It specifies CASSLTFQYRGAYNEQFF.